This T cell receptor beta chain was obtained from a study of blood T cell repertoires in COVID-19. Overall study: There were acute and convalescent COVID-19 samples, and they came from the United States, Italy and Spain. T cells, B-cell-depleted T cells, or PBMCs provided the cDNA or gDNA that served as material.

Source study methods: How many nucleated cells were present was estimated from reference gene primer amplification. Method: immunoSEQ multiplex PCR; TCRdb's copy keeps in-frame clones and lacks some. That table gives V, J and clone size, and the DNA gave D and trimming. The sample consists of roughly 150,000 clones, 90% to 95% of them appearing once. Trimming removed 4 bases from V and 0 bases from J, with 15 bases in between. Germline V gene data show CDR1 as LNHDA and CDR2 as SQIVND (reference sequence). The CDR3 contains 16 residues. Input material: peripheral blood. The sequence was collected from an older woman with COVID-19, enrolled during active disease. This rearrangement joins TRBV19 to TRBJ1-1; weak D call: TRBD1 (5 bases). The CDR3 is CASSTPKSGMNTEAFF. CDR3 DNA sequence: TGTGCCAGTAGTACCCCCAAGTCAGGGATGAACACTGAAGCTTTCTTT.